This T cell receptor (beta chain) was captured in a study of early T cells in non-severe SARS-CoV-2 infection (dated by TCRdb to the early 2020s). For context, the study as a whole: Bulk RNA from unsorted whole blood was used for TCR sequencing, so alpha and beta chains could not be paired. Here is what the overall study found, with its caveats: VDJdb matching was skewed toward anti-spike CD8 responses and likely underestimated virus-specific expansions by missing private and CD4 specificities.

The library came from 5' RACE. Sequencing was performed on a NextSeq 500. In the TCR library protocol, unique molecular identifiers were attached to individual cDNA molecules to correct for PCR bias and sequencing error. Both TCR alpha and beta chains were sequenced, and tight co-correlation was observed between alpha and beta sequence abundances in each sample. As for how the authors treated the data: Decombinator V4 was used to annotate TCR sequences for V gene, J gene and CDR3. Expanded TCRs were defined as changing significantly between any two time points under a Poisson model with p below 0.0001. TCR abundances were normalised to the total number of TCRs sequenced per sample and expressed as counts per million. TRAV1-2 paired with TRAJ12, TRAJ20 or TRAJ33 defined MAIT TCRs, while TRAV10 paired with TRAJ18 defined iNKT TCRs. VDJdb, accessed on 1 November 2021, was searched for TCRs annotated for CMV, EBV and SARS-CoV-2, and TCRs annotated for more than one antigen were excluded. TCRdb ran its own pipeline on the public reads, namely fastp trimming at Q25 and MiXCR clone calling, and kept in-frame beta chains. Every entry covers one CDR3 protein and lists the most common genes and DNA from its rows. V and J calls and clone size were set by TCRdb, not the authors. The sample table records about 68,000 distinct CDR3 sequences; approximately 10% of these occur just once. Approximately 5.9% of the sample is taken by the ten largest.

A case-control design nested within a healthcare worker cohort in London, UK, was used, with weekly nasopharyngeal swab PCR tests and blood sampling performed. Between 23 and 31 March 2020, the week of the UK lockdown, healthcare workers were enrolled and then followed up weekly for as long as 16 weeks. From a lookup of the germline V gene, CDR1 and CDR2 are MNHEY and SVGEGT. Counted from cysteine to phenylalanine, this CDR3 has 15 amino acids. Only the CDR3 portion is preserved as DNA: 45 bases, with reading frame beginning at the first base. V drops 5 bases and J drops 4 bases, leaving 17 bases in between. This clonotype came up many times. This receptor's antigen is unknown. Within one base of it there is no much larger clone, and no base qualities were kept.

The sequencing input was whole blood. Recombination joined TRBV6-2 or TRBV6-3 with TRBJ1-2; no confident D gene assignment can be made. The source of this sequence is an adult who was a healthcare worker with PCR-confirmed SARS-CoV-2 infection or an uninfected control (not recorded which). The CDR3: CASSEPLTFPYGYTF. Here is the DNA: TGTGCCAGCAGTGAACCTCTGACTTTCCCCTATGGCTACACCTTC.